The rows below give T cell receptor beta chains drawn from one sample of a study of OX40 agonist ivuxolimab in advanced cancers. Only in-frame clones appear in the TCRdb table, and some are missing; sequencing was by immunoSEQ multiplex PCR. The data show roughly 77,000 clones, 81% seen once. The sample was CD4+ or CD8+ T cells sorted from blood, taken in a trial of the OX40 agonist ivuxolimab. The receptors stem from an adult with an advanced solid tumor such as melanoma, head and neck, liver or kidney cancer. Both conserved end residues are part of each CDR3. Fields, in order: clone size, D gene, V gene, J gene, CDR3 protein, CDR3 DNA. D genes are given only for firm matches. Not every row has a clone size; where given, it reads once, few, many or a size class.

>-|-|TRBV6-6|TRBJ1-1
CASSYSLGFAEAFF
TGTGCCAGCAGTTACTCGCTTGGTTTTGCTGAAGCTTTCTTT
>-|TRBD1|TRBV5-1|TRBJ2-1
CASSFTGTDNEQFF
TGCGCCAGCAGCTTTACCGGGACAGACAATGAGCAGTTCTTC
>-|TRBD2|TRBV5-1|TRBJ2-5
CASSTGLAEETQYF
TGCGCCAGCAGCACGGGACTAGCGGAAGAGACCCAGTACTTC
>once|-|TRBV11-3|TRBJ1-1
CASSEMGTGNTEAFF
TGTGCCAGCAGCGAAATGGGAACGGGGAACACTGAAGCTTTCTTT
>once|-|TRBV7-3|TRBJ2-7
CASSLGLGYEQYF
TGTGCCAGCAGCTTAGGCCTAGGATACGAGCAGTACTTC
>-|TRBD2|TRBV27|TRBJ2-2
CASQPILAGGTGELFF
TGTGCCAGCCAGCCCATTCTAGCGGGGGGGACCGGGGAGCTGTTTTTT
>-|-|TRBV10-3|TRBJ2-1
CAISESSYGSYNEQFF
TGTGCCATCAGTGAGTCGTCTTATGGTTCCTACAATGAGCAGTTCTTC
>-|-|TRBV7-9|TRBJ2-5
CASSYRGETQYF
TGTGCCAGCAGTTACAGAGGGGAGACCCAGTACTTC
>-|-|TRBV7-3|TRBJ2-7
CASSRTGKQYF
TGTGCCAGCAGCCGCACAGGAAAGCAGTACTTC
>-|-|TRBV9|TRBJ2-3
CASSRILTDTQYF
TGTGCCAGCAGCAGGATTCTCACAGATACGCAGTATTTT
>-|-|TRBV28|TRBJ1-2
CASSSSPDRGGYTF
TGTGCCAGCAGTTCATCCCCCGATAGGGGTGGCTACACCTTC
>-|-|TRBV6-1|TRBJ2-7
CASSEAESSYEQYF
TGTGCCAGCAGTGAAGCGGAGTCCTCCTACGAGCAGTACTTC
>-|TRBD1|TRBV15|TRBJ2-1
CATSRGQQGGEQFF
TGTGCCACCAGCAGGGGACAGCAAGGGGGTGAGCAGTTCTTC
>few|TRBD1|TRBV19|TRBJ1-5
CASSIGQGADQPQHF
TGTGCCAGTAGTATCGGGCAGGGGGCCGATCAGCCCCAGCATTTT
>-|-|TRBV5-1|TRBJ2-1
CASSMDRLSYNEQFF
TGCGCCAGCAGCATGGACAGACTATCCTACAATGAGCAGTTCTTC
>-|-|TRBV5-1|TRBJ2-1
CASSIRAANEQFF
TGCGCCAGCAGCATCCGGGCCGCTAATGAGCAGTTCTTC
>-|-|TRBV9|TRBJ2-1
CASSVARSSYNEQFF
TGTGCCAGCAGCGTAGCACGAAGCTCCTACAATGAGCAGTTCTTC
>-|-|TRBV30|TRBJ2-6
CAWSVSPTSGANVLTF
TGTGCCTGGAGTGTATCCCCCACCTCTGGGGCCAACGTCCTGACTTTC
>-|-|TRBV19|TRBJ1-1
CASSMQNTEAFF
TGTGCCAGTAGTATGCAGAACACTGAAGCTTTCTTT
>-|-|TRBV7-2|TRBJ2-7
CASSPGPGRSYEQYF
TGTGCCAGCAGCCCCGGCCCGGGGCGCTCCTACGAGCAGTACTTC
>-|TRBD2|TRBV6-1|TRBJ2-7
CASSDRGRAYEQYF
TGTGCCAGCAGTGATCGCGGGAGGGCCTACGAGCAGTACTTC
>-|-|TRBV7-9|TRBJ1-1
CASSLERQMNTEAFF
TGTGCCAGCAGCTTAGAGAGACAGATGAACACTGAAGCTTTCTTT
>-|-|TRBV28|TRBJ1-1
CASRWEAEAFF
TGTGCCAGCAGGTGGGAGGCTGAAGCTTTCTTT
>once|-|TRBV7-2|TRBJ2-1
CASTLGTLVSEQFF
TGTGCCAGCACCCTTGGGACCCTCGTTAGTGAGCAGTTCTTC
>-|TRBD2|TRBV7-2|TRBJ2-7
CASSSRLAEQYF
TGTGCCAGCAGCTCCCGACTAGCGGAGCAGTACTTC
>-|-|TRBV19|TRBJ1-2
CASSMAGLGGYTF
TGTGCCAGTAGTATGGCAGGGTTAGGTGGCTACACCTTC
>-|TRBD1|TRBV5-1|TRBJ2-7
CASSNPGQDTYEQYF
TGCGCCAGCAGCAACCCGGGACAGGACACCTACGAGCAGTACTTC
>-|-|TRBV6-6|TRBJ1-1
CASRDGGNTEAFF
TGTGCCAGCAGGGACGGGGGTAACACTGAAGCTTTCTTT
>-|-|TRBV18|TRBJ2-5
CASSLGGSQETQYF
TGTGCCAGCTCACTCGGGGGTTCCCAAGAGACCCAGTACTTC
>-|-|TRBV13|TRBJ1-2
CASSLGRPYGYTF
TGTGCCAGCAGCCTCGGGAGGCCTTATGGCTACACCTTC
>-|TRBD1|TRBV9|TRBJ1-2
CASSPGTGTYGYTF
TGCGCCAGCAGTCCCGGGACAGGGACCTATGGCTACACCTTC
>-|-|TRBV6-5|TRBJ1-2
CASSYDSKNYGYTF
TGTGCCAGCAGTTACGACAGTAAGAACTATGGCTACACCTTC
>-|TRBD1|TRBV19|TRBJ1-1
CASSEDRGETEAFF
TGTGCCAGTAGTGAGGACAGGGGAGAAACTGAAGCTTTCTTT
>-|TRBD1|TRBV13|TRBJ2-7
CASSSGRGHYEQYF
TGTGCCAGCAGCTCCGGCAGGGGGCACTACGAGCAGTACTTC
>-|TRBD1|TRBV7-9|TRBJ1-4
CASSLEGQPNEKLFF
TGTGCCAGCAGCTTAGAGGGACAGCCAAATGAAAAACTGTTTTTT
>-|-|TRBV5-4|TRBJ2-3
CASRPTGGPETDTQYF
TGTGCCAGCAGACCTACCGGAGGGCCTGAGACAGATACGCAGTATTTT
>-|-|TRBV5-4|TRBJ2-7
CASSPGQVYEQYF
TGTGCCAGCAGCCCGGGACAAGTATACGAGCAGTACTTC
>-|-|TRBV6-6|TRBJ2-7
CASSTPGLTGEQYF
TGTGCCAGCAGTACCCCCGGGCTAACTGGCGAGCAGTACTTC
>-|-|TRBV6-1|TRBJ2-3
CASSPTSSFTDTQYF
TGTGCCAGCAGCCCAACTAGCTCCTTCACAGATACGCAGTATTTT
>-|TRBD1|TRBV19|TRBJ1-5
CASTDQRQGTYSNQPQHF
TGTGCCAGTACCGATCAAAGACAGGGAACATACAGCAATCAGCCCCAGCATTTT
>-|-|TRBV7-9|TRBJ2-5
CASSPGVQETQYF
TGTGCCAGCAGTCCCGGGGTCCAAGAGACCCAGTACTTC
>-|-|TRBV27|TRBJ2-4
CASSSRGHKSLAKNIQYF
TGTGCCAGCAGTTCCCGGGGACACAAATCTCTAGCCAAAAACATTCAGTACTTC
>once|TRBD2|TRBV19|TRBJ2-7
CASSQLAGRNSYEQYF
TGTGCCAGTAGTCAACTAGCGGGTAGGAACTCCTACGAGCAGTACTTC
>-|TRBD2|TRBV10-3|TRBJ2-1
CAIRPSGGAYNEQFF
TGTGCCATCAGGCCTAGCGGGGGGGCCTACAATGAGCAGTTCTTC
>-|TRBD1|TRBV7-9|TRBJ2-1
CASSLARTGGNEQFF
TGTGCCAGCAGCTTAGCGCGGACAGGGGGCAATGAGCAGTTCTTC
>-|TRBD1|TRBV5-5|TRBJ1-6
CASSAQTQGAVRNSPLHF
TGTGCCAGCAGCGCGCAGACTCAGGGGGCCGTTCGTAATTCACCCCTCCACTTT
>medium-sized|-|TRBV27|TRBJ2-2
CASSSGDSHTGELFF
TGTGCCAGCAGTTCTGGGGACTCGCACACCGGGGAGCTGTTTTTT
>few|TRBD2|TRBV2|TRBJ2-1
CASRLGGGLYNEQFF
TGTGCCAGCAGGCTCGGGGGGGGACTCTACAATGAGCAGTTCTTC
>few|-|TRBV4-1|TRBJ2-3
CASSQREGPSTDTQYF
TGCGCCAGCAGCCAAAGAGAAGGGCCCAGCACAGATACGCAGTATTTT
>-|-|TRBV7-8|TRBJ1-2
CASSLGIREGGYTF
TGTGCCAGCAGCTTAGGTATCAGGGAAGGTGGCTACACCTTC
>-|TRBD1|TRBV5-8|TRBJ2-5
CASSLAETGIPRGTQYF
TGTGCCAGCAGCTTGGCTGAGACAGGGATACCAAGAGGGACCCAGTACTTC